This is a list of T cell receptor beta chains from one sample in a study of shared clonotypes between healthy human individuals. Clones were sequenced by immunoSEQ multiplex PCR, and TCRdb holds only the in-frame ones, with some missing. This sample has a few million clones; roughly 90% occur once, and the top ten carry around 0.4%. Sample: naive CD4+ T cells from PBMCs. These receptors were obtained from a man aged 18 to 29 in good health. Some clones in this sample may be carry-over from other donors' samples. The CDR3 runs from the conserved cysteine through the conserved F or W. Fields, in order: D gene, V gene, J gene, clone size, CDR3 DNA, CDR3 protein. A D gene is named only where the DNA matches it firmly. Clone size is not always given. Where it is, it says once, few, many or a class for expanded clones.

TRBD1,TRBV9,TRBJ2-1,NA,TGTGCCAGCAGCGCCGGTTGGGTGGACAGGGTTGAGCAGTTCTTC,CASSAGWVDRVEQFF
TRBD2,TRBV11-3,TRBJ2-2,NA,TGTGCCAGCAGTTCCTCTTGGGGGACTAGCGGGGCGACGAACACCGGGGAGCTGTTTTTT,CASSSSWGTSGATNTGELFF
TRBD2,TRBV28,TRBJ2-1,NA,TGTGCCAGCAGACAGACCGGGACTAGCCGACGAGAAAAGTTCTTC,CASRQTGTSRREKFF
TRBD2,TRBV19,TRBJ2-7,NA,TGTGCCAGTAGTATAGGACTAGCGGAGAGCTCCTACGAGCAGTACTTC,CASSIGLAESSYEQYF
TRBD2,TRBV12-5,TRBJ2-3,NA,TGTGCTAGTGGTCTTGGACTAGCGGGAGCAATAGATACGCAGTATTTT,CASGLGLAGAIDTQYF
TRBD1,TRBV18,TRBJ1-4,once,TGTGCCAGCTCATCTAGAGGACAGGGACGAAAACAAAATGAAAAACTGTTTTTT,CASSSRGQGRKQNEKLFF
NA,TRBV19,TRBJ1-5,few,TGTGCCAGCGGGCTCCAGCCCCAGCATTTT,CASGLQPQHF
NA,TRBV5-1,TRBJ1-2,NA,TGCGCCAGCAGCTTGGACCCAGGAGGAGCGGATGGCTACACCTTC,CASSLDPGGADGYTF
NA,TRBV9,TRBJ2-5,NA,TGTGCCAGCAGCGTAGATCCTAGCAAGGGGACCCAGTACTTC,CASSVDPSKGTQYF
TRBD2,TRBV4-3,TRBJ2-1,NA,TGCGCCAGCAGCCAAGTAAGGACTAGCGGGAGGGCCATCAATGAGCAGTTCTTC,CASSQVRTSGRAINEQFF
TRBD1,TRBV5-1,TRBJ2-5,NA,TGCGCCAGCAGCCTATCCGGGACAGGGGAAGAGACCCAGTACTTC,CASSLSGTGEETQYF
NA,TRBV28,TRBJ2-3,NA,TGTGCCAGCAGTTTATCCCGGAGACCCTCTTCTAGCACAGATACGCAGTATTTT,CASSLSRRPSSSTDTQYF
TRBD2,TRBV30,TRBJ2-5,NA,TGTGCCTGGACTAGCGGGAGGCCCCAAGAGACCCAGTACTTC,CAWTSGRPQETQYF
NA,TRBV6-1,TRBJ1-3,NA,TGTGCCAGCGCCCTTTCTGGAAACACCATATATTTT,CASALSGNTIYF
TRBD2,TRBV4-2,TRBJ2-5,NA,TGTGCCAGCAGCCAAGCTAGCGGAGAGACCCAGTACTTC,CASSQASGETQYF
TRBD2,TRBV10-3,TRBJ2-7,NA,TGTGCCATCAGTGCCCAGCGGGGGTCCTACGAGCAGTACTTC,CAISAQRGSYEQYF